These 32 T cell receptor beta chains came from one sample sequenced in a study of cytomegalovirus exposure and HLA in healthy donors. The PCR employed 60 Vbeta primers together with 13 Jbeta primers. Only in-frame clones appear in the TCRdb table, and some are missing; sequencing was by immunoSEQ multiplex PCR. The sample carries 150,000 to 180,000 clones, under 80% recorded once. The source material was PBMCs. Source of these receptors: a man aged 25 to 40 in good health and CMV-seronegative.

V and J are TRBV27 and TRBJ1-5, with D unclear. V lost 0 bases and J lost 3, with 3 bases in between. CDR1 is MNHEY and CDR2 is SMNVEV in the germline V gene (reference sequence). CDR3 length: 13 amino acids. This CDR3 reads CASSLSFNQPQHF. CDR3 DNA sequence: TGTGCCAGCAGTTTATCCTTCAATCAGCCCCAGCATTTT.

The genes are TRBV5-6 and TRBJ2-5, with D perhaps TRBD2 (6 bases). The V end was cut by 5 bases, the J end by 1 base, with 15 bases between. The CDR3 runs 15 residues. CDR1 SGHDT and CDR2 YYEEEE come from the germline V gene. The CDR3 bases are TGTGCCAGCAGTTCGACGGGGGTTTTCCAAGAGACCCAGTACTTC. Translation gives CASSSTGVFQETQYF.

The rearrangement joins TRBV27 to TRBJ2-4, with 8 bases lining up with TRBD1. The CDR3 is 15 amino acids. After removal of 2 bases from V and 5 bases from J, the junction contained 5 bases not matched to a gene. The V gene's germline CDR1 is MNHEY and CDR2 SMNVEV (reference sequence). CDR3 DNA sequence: TGTGCCAGCAGTTTACAGGGGGCGCGAGAAAACATTCAGTACTTC. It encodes CASSLQGARENIQYF.

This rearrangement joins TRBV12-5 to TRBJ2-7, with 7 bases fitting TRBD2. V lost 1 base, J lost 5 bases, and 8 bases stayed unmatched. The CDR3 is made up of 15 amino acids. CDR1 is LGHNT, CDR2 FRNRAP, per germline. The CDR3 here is CASGLAHPGLNEQYF. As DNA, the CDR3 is TGTGCTAGTGGTTTGGCTCATCCGGGACTAAACGAGCAGTACTTC.

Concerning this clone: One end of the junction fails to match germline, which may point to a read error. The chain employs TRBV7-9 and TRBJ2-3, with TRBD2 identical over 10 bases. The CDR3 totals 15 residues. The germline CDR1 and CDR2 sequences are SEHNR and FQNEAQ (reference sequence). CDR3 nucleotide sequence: TGTTCCAGCAGCTTAGGGACTAGCGGCACAGATACGCAGTATTTT. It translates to CSSSLGTSGTDTQYF.

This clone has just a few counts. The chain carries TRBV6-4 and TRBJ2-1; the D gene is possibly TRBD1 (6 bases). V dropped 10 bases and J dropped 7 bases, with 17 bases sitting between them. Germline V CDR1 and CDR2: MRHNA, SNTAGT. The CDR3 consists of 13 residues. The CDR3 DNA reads TGTGCCACTATACAGGGTTGGAAGAATGAGCAGTTCTTC. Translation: CATIQGWKNEQFF.

CDR3 residues: CASRGGGTEAFF. The CDR3 region has the DNA TGCGCCTCCCGAGGGGGGGGCACTGAAGCTTTCTTT. This chain links TRBV5-1 with TRBJ1-1; perhaps TRBD1 as D (6 bases). The V end lost 10 bases, the J end lost 4 bases, and 14 bases lay between the germline ends. Germline CDR1 is SGHRS and CDR2 is YFSETQ. This CDR3 has 12 amino acids.

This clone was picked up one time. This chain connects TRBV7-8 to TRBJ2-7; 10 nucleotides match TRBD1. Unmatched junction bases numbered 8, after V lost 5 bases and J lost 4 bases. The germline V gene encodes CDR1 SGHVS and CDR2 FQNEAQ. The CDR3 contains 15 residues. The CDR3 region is CASSGPGQGNYEQYF. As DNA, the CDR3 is TGTGCCAGCAGCGGGCCGGGACAGGGGAATTACGAGCAGTACTTC.

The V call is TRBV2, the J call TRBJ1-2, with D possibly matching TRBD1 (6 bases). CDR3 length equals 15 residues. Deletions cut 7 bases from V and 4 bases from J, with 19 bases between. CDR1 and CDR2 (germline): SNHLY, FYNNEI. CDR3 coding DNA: TGTGCCAGCACCAGGGGAAACATTAGGCGCTATGGCTACACCTTC. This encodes CASTRGNIRRYGYTF.

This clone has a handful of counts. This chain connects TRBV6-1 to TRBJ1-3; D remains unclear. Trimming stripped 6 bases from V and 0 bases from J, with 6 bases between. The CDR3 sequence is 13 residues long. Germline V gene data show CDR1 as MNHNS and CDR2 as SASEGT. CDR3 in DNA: TGTGCCAGCAGGGCCCGCTCTGGAAACACCATATATTTT. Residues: CASRARSGNTIYF.

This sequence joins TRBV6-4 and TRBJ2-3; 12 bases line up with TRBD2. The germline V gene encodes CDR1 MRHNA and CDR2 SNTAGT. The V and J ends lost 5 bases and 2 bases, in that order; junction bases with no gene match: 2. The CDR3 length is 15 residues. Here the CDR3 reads CASSTSGGFTDTQYF. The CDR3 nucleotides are TGTGCCAGCAGTACTAGCGGGGGGTTCACAGATACGCAGTATTTT.

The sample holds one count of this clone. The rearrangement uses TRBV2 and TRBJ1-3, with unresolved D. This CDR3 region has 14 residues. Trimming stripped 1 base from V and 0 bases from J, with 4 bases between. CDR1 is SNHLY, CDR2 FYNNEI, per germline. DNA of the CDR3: TGTGCCAGCAGTGAAGGAGTCTCTGGAAACACCATATATTTT. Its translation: CASSEGVSGNTIYF.

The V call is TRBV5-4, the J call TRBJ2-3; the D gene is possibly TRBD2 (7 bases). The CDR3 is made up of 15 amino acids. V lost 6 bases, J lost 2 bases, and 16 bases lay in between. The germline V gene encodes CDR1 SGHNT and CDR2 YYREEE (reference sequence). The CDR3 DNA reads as TGTGCCAGCACCCGGATTGGGGGGGCCACAGATACGCAGTATTTT. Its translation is CASTRIGGATDTQYF.

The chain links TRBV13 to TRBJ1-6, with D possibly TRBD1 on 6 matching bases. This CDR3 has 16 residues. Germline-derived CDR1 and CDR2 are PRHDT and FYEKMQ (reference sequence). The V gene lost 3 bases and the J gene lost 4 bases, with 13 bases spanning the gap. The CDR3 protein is CASSFTTGTYNSPLHF. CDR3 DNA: TGTGCCAGCAGCTTCACAACAGGGACATATAATTCACCCCTCCACTTT.

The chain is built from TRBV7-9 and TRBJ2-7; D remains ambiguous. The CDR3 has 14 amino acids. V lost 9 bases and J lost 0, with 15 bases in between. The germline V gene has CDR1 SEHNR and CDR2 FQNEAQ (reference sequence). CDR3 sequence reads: CASTPPENSYEQYF. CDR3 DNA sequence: TGTGCCAGTACCCCGCCGGAGAACTCCTACGAGCAGTACTTC.

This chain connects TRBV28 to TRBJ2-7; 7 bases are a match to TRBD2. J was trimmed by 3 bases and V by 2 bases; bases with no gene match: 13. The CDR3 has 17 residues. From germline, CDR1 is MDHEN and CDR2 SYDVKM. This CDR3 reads CASSLRLAGGMSYEQYF. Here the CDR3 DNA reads TGTGCCAGCAGTTTACGACTAGCTGGGGGTATGAGCTACGAGCAGTACTTC.

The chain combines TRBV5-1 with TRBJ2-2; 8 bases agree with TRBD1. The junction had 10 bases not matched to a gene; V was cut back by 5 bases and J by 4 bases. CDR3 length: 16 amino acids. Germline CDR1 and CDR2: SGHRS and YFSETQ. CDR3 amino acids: CASRGLQGVTTGELFF. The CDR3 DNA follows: TGCGCCAGCAGAGGATTACAGGGGGTGACCACCGGGGAGCTGTTTTTT. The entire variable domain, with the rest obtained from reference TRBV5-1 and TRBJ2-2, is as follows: KAGVTQTPRYLIKTRGQQVTLSCSPISGHRSVSWYQQTPGQGLQFLFEYFSETQRNKGNFPGRFSGRQFSNSRSEMNVSTLELGDSALYLCASRGLQGVTTGELFFGEGSRLTVL.

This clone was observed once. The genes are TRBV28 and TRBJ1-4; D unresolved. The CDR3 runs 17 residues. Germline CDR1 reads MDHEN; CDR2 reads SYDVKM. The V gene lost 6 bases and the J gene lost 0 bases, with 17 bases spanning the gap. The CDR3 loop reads CASSATQATSTNEKLFF. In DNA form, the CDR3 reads TGTGCCAGCAGCGCAACTCAGGCCACTTCAACTAATGAAAAACTGTTTTTT.

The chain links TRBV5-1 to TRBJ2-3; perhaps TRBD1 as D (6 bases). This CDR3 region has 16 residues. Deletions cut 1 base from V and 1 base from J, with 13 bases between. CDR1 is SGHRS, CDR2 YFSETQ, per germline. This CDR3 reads CASSLSQGAGTDTQYF. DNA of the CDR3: TGCGCCAGCAGCTTGTCACAGGGTGCTGGCACAGATACGCAGTATTTT.

CDR3 protein: CASSFLLAGDRDIQYF. The CDR3, as DNA: TGTGCCAGCAGTTTCCTACTAGCGGGGGATCGAGACATTCAGTACTTC. The V gene is TRBV6-6, the J gene TRBJ2-4; 11 bases map to TRBD2. Germline loops: CDR1 MNHNY, CDR2 SVGAGI (reference sequence). The length of the CDR3 is 16 residues. After removal of 4 bases from V and 8 bases from J, the junction contained 10 bases not matched to a gene.

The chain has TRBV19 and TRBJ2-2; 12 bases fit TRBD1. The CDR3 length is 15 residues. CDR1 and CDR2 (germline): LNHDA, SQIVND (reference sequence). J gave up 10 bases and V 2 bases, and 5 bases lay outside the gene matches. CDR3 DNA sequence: TGTGCCAGTAGTATACCGGGACAGGGGGCCGTGGAGCTGTTTTTT. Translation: CASSIPGQGAVELFF.

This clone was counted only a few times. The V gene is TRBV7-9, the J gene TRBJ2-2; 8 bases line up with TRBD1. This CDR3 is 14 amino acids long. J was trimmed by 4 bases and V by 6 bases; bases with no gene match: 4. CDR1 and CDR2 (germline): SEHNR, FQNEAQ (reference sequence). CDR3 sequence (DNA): TGTGCCAGCAGTTCGGACAGGGTCACCGGGGAGCTGTTTTTT. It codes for CASSSDRVTGELFF.

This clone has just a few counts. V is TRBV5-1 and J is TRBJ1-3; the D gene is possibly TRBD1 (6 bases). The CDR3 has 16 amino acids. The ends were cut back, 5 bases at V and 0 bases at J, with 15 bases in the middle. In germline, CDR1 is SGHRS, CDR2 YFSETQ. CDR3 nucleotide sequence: TGCGCCAGCAGTTCCGGTGGGGGCGGCTCTGGAAACACCATATATTTT. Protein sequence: CASSSGGGGSGNTIYF. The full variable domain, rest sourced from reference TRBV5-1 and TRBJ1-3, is KAGVTQTPRYLIKTRGQQVTLSCSPISGHRSVSWYQQTPGQGLQFLFEYFSETQRNKGNFPGRFSGRQFSNSRSEMNVSTLELGDSALYLCASSSGGGGSGNTIYFGEGSWLTVV.

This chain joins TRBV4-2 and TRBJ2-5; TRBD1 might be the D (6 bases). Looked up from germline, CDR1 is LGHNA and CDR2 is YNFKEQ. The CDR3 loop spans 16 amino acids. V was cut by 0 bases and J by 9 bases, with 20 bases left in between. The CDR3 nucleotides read TGTGCCAGCAGCCAAGAATGGTTTCAGGGGTCGGAGGCCCAGTACTTC. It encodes CASSQEWFQGSEAQYF.

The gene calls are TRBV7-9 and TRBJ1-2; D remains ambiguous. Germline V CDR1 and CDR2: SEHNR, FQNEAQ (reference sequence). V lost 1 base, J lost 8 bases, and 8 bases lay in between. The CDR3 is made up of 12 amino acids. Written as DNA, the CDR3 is TGTGCCAGCAGCTTAGGGGCGCGAGGCTACACCTTC. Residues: CASSLGARGYTF.

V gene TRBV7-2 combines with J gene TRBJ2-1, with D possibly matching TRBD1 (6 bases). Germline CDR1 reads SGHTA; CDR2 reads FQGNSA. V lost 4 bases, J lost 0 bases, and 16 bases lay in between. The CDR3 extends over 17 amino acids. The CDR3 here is CASSSSGQTSSYNEQFF. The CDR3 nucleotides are TGTGCCAGCAGCTCCTCGGGACAAACAAGCTCCTACAATGAGCAGTTCTTC.

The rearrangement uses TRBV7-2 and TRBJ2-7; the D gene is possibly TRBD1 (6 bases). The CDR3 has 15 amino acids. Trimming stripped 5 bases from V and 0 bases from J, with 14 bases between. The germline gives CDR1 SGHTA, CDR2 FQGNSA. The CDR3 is CASSQTGISSYEQYF. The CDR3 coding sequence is TGTGCCAGCAGCCAAACAGGGATTTCCTCCTACGAGCAGTACTTC.

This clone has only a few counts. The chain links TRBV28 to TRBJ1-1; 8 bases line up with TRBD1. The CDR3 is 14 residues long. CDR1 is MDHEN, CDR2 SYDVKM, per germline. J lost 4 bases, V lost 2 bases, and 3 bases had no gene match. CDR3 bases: TGTGCCAGCAGTTTACAGGGGGCTAGCACTGAAGCTTTCTTT. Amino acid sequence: CASSLQGASTEAFF.

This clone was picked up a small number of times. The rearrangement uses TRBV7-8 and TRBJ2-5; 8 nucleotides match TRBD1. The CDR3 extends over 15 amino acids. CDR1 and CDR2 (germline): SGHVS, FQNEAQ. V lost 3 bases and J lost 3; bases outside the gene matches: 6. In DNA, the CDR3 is TGTGCCAGCAGCTTTAGGGACAGGAGAAAAGAGACCCAGTACTTC. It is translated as CASSFRDRRKETQYF.

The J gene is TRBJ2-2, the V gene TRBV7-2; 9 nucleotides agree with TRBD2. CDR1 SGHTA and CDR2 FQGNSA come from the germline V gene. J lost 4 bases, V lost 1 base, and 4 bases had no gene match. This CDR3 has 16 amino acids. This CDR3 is CASSLGTSAFTGELFF. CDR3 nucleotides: TGTGCCAGCAGCTTAGGGACTAGCGCCTTCACCGGGGAGCTGTTTTTT.

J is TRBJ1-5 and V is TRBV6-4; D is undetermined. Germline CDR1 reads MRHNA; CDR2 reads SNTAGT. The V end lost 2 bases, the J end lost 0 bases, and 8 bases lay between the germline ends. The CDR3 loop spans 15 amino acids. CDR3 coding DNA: TGTGCCAGCAGTGACGCGACACATAGCAATCAGCCCCAGCATTTT. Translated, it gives CASSDATHSNQPQHF.

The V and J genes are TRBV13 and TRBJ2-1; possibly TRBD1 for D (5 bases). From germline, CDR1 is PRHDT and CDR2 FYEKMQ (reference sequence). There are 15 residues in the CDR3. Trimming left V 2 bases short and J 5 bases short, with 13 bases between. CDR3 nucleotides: TGTGCCAGCAGCTTATTCCAGGGTCGAAACAATGAGCAGTTCTTC. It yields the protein CASSLFQGRNNEQFF.